Presented here are 8 T cell receptor beta chains from one specimen sequenced in a study of shared clonotypes between healthy human individuals. Libraries were prepared by immunoSEQ multiplex PCR; TCRdb keeps only in-frame clonotypes and omits some of them. The data hold about 1.5 million clones, with more than 95% observed a single time. Material: naive CD4+ T cells sorted from blood. Subset reported: CD45RA+ positively selected. The receptors shown here come from a man in his thirties or forties in good health.

The chain is built from TRBV5-1 and TRBJ1-3, with TRBD1 matching 7 bases. CDR1 is SGHRS and CDR2 is YFSETQ in the germline V gene. J lost 0 bases, V lost 6 bases, and 6 bases had no gene match. This CDR3 has 15 residues. DNA of the CDR3: TGCGCCAGCACCCGGGGGACAGACTCTGGAAACACCATATATTTT. Its protein product is CASTRGTDSGNTIYF.

The rearrangement links TRBV28 to TRBJ2-1; possible D gene TRBD2, 5 bases. Germline V gene data show CDR1 as MDHEN and CDR2 as SYDVKM. Trimming removed 5 bases from V and 3 bases from J, with 14 bases in between. The CDR3 covers 15 residues. CDR3: CASSPDRRHYNEQFF. Written as DNA, the CDR3 is TGTGCCAGCAGTCCCGACCGGAGGCACTACAATGAGCAGTTCTTC.

CDR3: CASSRGQELYSYEQYF. The CDR3 DNA follows: TGTGCCAGCTCTCGCGGACAGGAATTATACTCCTACGAGCAGTACTTC. This sequence joins TRBV18 and TRBJ2-7; 7 positions agree with TRBD1. Trimming took 6 bases from V and 0 from J; bases not matched to a gene: 11. Per germline, CDR1 KGHSH and CDR2 LQKENI. The length of the CDR3 is 16 residues.

Note on this clone: At the DNA level, this CDR3 is encoded by other sequences in the same sample as well. The chain carries TRBV5-1 and TRBJ1-2; D might be TRBD1 (6 bases). CDR1 and CDR2 from the germline V gene are SGHRS and YFSETQ. Trimming left V 5 bases short and J 5 bases short, with 13 bases between. The CDR3 length is 13 residues. The CDR3 spells CASSFDRTYGYTF. CDR3 DNA: TGCGCCAGCAGTTTCGACAGGACTTATGGCTACACCTTC.

The CDR3 is CASSYDPTGLSKAFF. CDR3 coding DNA: TGCGCCAGCAGCTACGACCCGACAGGGTTGAGTAAGGCTTTCTTT. The chain carries TRBV5-1 and TRBJ1-1; 7 bases align to TRBD1. This CDR3 has 15 amino acids. CDR1 and CDR2 from the germline V gene are SGHRS and YFSETQ. V lost 3 bases and J lost 11; bases outside the gene matches: 16.

J is TRBJ2-7 and V is TRBV5-1; D could derive from TRBD1 or TRBD2 (5 bases each). The CDR3 loop spans 14 amino acids. Deletions cut 4 bases from V and 2 bases from J, with 13 bases between. Germline V gene lookup returns CDR1 SGHRS and CDR2 YFSETQ. As DNA, the CDR3 is TGCGCCAGCAGCGGCCGGGACCCGGCCTACGAGCAGTACTTC. Translating it yields CASSGRDPAYEQYF.

This sequence joins TRBV5-1 and TRBJ2-7; 7 bases are a match to TRBD1. There are 13 residues in the CDR3. J was trimmed by 5 bases and V by 4 bases; bases with no gene match: 6. Looked up from germline, CDR1 is SGHRS and CDR2 is YFSETQ. This chain's CDR3 is CASSRGQSNEQYF. In DNA form, the CDR3 reads TGCGCCAGCAGCCGGGGACAGAGCAACGAGCAGTACTTC.

CDR3 region: CASSPIADTSTDTQYF. The CDR3 DNA follows: TGTGCCAGCAGTCCAATAGCGGATACTAGCACAGATACGCAGTATTTT. This rearrangement joins TRBV28 to TRBJ2-3; TRBD2 is a possible D gene (6 bases). Germline V CDR1 and CDR2: MDHEN, SYDVKM. V shed 5 bases and J shed 0 bases, with 15 bases lying between them. CDR3 size: 16 residues.